This TCR beta chain stems from a study of CD8 T cells in Susac syndrome. With respect to this clonotype: Its specificity is unknown.

This CDR3 has 16 amino acids. The V gene's germline CDR1 is SNHLY and CDR2 FYNNEI. V lost 1 base and J lost 1, with 14 bases in between. Healthy donors served as the controls. They were matched for age and sex. Study findings and constraints: In its TCR sequencing and HLA analysis, the study acknowledged that the number of individuals was relatively small.

Roughly 0.45 to 1 ug RNA was reverse transcribed with random hexamers. Multiplex immunoSEQ PCR targeted 54 Vbeta and 13 Jbeta TCR beta segments. One entry per CDR3 protein results from TCRdb running MiXCR on the immunoSEQ multiplex PCR reads. Among 95,000 to 150,000 distinct CDR3 sequences listed, around 94% were seen once. The sample taken for sequencing was CD4+ T cells from PBMCs. The receptor was derived from a human donor in good health. The V call is TRBV2, the J call TRBJ2-7; unclear D gene. CDR3 bases: TGTGCCAGCAGTGAAGTGGGGTCTAGAACGTCCTACGAGCAGTACTTC. Residues: CASSEVGSRTSYEQYF.